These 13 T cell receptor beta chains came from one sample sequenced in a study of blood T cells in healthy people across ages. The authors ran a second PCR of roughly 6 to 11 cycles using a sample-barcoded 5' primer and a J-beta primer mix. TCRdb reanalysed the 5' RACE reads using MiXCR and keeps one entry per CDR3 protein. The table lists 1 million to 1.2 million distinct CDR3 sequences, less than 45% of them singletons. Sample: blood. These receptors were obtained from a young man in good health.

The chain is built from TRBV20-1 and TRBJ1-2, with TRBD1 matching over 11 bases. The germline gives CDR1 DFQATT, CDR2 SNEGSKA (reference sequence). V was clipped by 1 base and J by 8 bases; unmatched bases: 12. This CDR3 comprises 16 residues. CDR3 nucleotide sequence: TGCAGTGCTAGAGGGCCGGACGGACAGGGGGCGATCGGCTACACCTTC. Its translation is CSARGPDGQGAIGYTF.

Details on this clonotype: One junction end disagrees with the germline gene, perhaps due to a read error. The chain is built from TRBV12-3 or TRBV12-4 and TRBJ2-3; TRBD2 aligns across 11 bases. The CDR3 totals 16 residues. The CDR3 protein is CASSGRLAGRLDMQYF. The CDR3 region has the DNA TGTGCCAGCAGTGGGAGACTAGCGGGGAGATTAGATATGCAGTATTTT.

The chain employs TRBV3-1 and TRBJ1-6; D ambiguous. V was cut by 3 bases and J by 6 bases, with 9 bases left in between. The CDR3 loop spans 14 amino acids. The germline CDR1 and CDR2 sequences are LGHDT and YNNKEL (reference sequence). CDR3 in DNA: TGTGCCAGCAGCCAGCGCGGTGCTAATTCACCCCTCCACTTT. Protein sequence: CASSQRGANSPLHF.

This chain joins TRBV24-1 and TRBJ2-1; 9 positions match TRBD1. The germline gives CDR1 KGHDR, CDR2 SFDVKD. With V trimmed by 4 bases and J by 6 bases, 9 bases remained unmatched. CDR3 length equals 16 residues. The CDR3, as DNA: TGTGCCACCAGTGAAGCACCGGGACAGGGCACCAATGAGCAGTTCTTC. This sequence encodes CATSEAPGQGTNEQFF.

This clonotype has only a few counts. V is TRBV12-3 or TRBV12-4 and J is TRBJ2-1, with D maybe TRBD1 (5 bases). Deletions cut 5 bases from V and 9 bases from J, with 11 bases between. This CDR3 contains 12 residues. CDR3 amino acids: CASSTAGFEQFF. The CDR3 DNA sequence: TGTGCCAGCAGTACGGCAGGGTTTGAGCAGTTCTTC.

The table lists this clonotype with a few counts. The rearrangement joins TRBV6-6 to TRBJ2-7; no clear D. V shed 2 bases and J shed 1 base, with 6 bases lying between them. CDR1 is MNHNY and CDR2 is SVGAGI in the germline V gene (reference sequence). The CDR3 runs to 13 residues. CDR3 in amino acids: CASSYERSYEQYF. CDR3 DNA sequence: TGTGCCAGCAGTTACGAGAGATCCTACGAGCAGTACTTC.

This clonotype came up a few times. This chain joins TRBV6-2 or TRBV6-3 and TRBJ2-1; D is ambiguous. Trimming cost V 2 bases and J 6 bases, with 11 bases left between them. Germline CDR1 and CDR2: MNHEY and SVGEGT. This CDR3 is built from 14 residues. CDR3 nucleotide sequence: TGTGCCAGCAGTTACCTCGATGCCTCCAATGAGCAGTTCTTC. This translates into CASSYLDASNEQFF.

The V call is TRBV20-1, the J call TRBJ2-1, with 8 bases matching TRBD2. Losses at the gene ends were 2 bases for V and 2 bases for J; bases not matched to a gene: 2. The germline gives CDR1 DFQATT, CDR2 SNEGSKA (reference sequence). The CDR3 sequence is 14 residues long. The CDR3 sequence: CSARLAGPYNEQFF. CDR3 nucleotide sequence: TGCAGTGCTAGACTAGCGGGCCCCTACAATGAGCAGTTCTTC.

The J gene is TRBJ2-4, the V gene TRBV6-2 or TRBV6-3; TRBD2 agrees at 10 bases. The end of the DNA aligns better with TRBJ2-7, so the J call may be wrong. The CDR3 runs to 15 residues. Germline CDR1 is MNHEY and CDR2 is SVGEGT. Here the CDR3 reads CASSLLAGSVYEQYF. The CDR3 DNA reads TGTGCCAGCAGTTTACTAGCGGGAAGCGTCTACGAGCAGTACTTC.

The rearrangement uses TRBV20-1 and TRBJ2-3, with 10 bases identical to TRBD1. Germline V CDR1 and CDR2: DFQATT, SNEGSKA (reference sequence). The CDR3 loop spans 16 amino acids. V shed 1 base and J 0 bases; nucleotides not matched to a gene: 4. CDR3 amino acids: CSARGDRGISTDTQYF. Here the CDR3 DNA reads TGCAGTGCTAGAGGGGACAGGGGAATTAGCACAGATACGCAGTATTTT.

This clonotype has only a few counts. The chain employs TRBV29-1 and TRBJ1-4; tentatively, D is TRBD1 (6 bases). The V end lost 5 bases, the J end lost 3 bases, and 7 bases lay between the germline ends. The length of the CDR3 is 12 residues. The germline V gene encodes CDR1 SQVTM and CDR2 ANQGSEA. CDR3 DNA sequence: TGCAGCGTTCGACAGGCTAATGAAAAACTGTTTTTT. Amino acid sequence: CSVRQANEKLFF.

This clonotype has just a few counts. The CDR3 DNA reads as TGTGCCAGCAGTGAGAGGGGTGTCGGCAATCAGCCCCAGCATTTT. It translates to CASSERGVGNQPQHF. V and J are TRBV12-3 or TRBV12-4 and TRBJ1-5; possible D gene TRBD1, 5 bases. The length of the CDR3 is 15 residues. With 5 bases removed from V and 2 bases from J, the gap between germline ends came to 13 bases.

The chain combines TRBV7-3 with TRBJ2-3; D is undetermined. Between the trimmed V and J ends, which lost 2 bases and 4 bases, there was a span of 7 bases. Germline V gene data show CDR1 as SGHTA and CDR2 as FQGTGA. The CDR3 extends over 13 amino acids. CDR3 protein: CASSLLRSDTQYF. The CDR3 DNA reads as TGTGCCAGCAGCTTATTAAGGTCAGATACGCAGTATTTT.